A selection of T cell receptor beta chains follows, all from one sample in a study of human T cells and chemical hapten exposure. Using its own MiXCR run on the RACE reads, TCRdb lists one record per CDR3 protein. The sample yields some 170,000 distinct CDR3 sequences, around 22% seen once. Sample: whole blood, taken in connection with sensitization to the hapten diphenylcyclopropenone (DPC). The receptors were sampled from a woman in her 50s with alopecia areata. Some clones in this sample may be carry-over from other donors' samples. Each CDR3 is given with its conserved first and last residue. A D gene is named only where the DNA matches it firmly. The size field is filled for only some rows; it gives once, few, many or a size class.

cdr3_nt cdr3_aa j_call clone_size v_call cdr3_length d_call
TGTGCCAGCAGCAAAACGGGCAGCCACAATCAGCCCCAGCATTTT CASSKTGSHNQPQHF TRBJ1-5 NA TRBV21-1 15 NA
TGTGCCACCAGTGATTCCTCGACAGGGATTGAGCAGTTCTTC CATSDSSTGIEQFF TRBJ2-1 few TRBV24-1 14 TRBD1
TGCAGTGCTAGAGTAATGCAGATAGGAGAGACCCAGTACTTC CSARVMQIGETQYF TRBJ2-5 few TRBV20-1 14 NA
TGTGCCAGCAGTTACACGGACAGCAATCAGCCCCAGCATTTT CASSYTDSNQPQHF TRBJ1-5 few TRBV6-2/TRBV6-3 14 NA
TGCAGCGTTGAAAATGCAGTTAGTGGCACTGAAGCTTTCTTT CSVENAVSGTEAFF TRBJ1-1 NA TRBV29-1 14 NA
TGTGCCTGGAGCCGACAGGGAACTATGAACACTGAAGCTTTCTTT CAWSRQGTMNTEAFF TRBJ1-1 few TRBV30 15 TRBD1
TGTGCCTGGAGTCCGCAGGGTGGAGGAGCTTTCTTT CAWSPQGGGAFF TRBJ1-1 NA TRBV30 12 NA
TGCAGCGTTGAGATCGGGGCGGGTGGGCAGCCCCAGCATTTT CSVEIGAGGQPQHF TRBJ1-5 NA TRBV29-1 14 NA
TGTGCCAGCAGTGCCCGGAACACTGAAGCTTTCTTT CASSARNTEAFF TRBJ1-1 few TRBV2 12 NA
TGCAGTGCTAGGGACAGGATTAGGTTGAGAGAGACCCAGTACTTC CSARDRIRLRETQYF TRBJ2-5 NA TRBV20-1 15 TRBD1
TGCACCAGCAGCCAAGGGGACCGGGATCAGCCCCAGCATTTT CTSSQGDRDQPQHF TRBJ1-5 few TRBV1 14 NA
TGTGCCAGCAGACTACCCGGGACAGGGAACTACGAGCAGTACTTC CASRLPGTGNYEQYF TRBJ2-7 few TRBV6-5 15 TRBD1
TGTGCCAGCAGTGACTCGACGGACAGCCCTAATATGGCCTTC CASSDSTDSPNMAF TRBJ1-2 NA TRBV6-4 14 NA
TGTGCCAGCAGCTTAAGCAGACTACCATACAATGAGCAGTTCTTC CASSLSRLPYNEQFF TRBJ2-1 few TRBV7-3 15 NA
TGTGCCAGCACCAACAGGGTAACTAATGAAAAACTGTTTTTT CASTNRVTNEKLFF TRBJ1-4 NA TRBV12-3/TRBV12-4 14 NA